The present T cell receptor (beta chain) was sequenced within a study of CD8+CD57+ T cells in acquired aplastic anemia. In germline, CDR1 is MNHEY, CDR2 SVGEGT. V shed 7 bases, J shed 1 base, and the junction held 11 bases outside the gene matches. The CDR3 length is 16 residues. TCR beta VDJ combinations and CDR3 sequences were profiled from genomic DNA. TCRdb re-analysed the reads in MiXCR, keeping a single row per CDR3 protein. The sample carries about 190,000 distinct CDR3 sequences, approximately 50% recorded once. The patients chosen for sequencing had shown expansion of CD8+CD57+ cells (detected by flow cytometry). This clonotype occurred a few times.

The chain recombines TRBV6-2 or TRBV6-3 with TRBJ2-5, with 8 bases fitting TRBD2. The sample was sorted CD4+, CD8+, or CD8+CD57+ T cells (not recorded which) from PBMCs. This receptor was taken from a human donor with aplastic anemia. The DNA of the CDR3 is TGTGCCAGCACTAAAAGAGCGGGGGCGGGCCAAGAGACCCAGTACTTC. Amino acids: CASTKRAGAGQETQYF.